This section outlines one TCR beta chain sequence together with its context. This entry comes from a study of blood T cell repertoires in COVID-19. Background on the study: Sites in the United States, Italy and Spain provided acute and convalescent COVID-19 samples.

The data were produced by immunoSEQ multiplex PCR, yet TCRdb's version contains in-frame clones alone and is incomplete. The data hold roughly 350,000 clones, with 85% to 90% observed a single time. Per germline, CDR1 MNHEY and CDR2 SMNVEV (reference sequence). The V and J ends lost 6 bases and 1 base respectively, with 9 bases between them. The CDR3 has 13 residues. Sequences were obtained from peripheral blood. The sequence derives from a woman in her 70s with COVID-19, enrolled during active disease. This chain joins TRBV27 and TRBJ1-1; D perhaps matches TRBD1 (6 bases). The CDR3 spells CASSEQGNTEAFF. Here the CDR3 DNA reads TGTGCCAGCAGCGAACAGGGGAACACTGAAGCTTTCTTT.